Included here is one T cell receptor beta chain sequence, with context. This CDR3 spans 13 amino acids. Per the germline V gene, CDR1 is MNHEY and CDR2 is SVGAGI. V was shortened by 0 bases and J by 18 bases, with 15 bases between the two germline ends. The record originates from a study of blood T cell repertoires in COVID-19. About the research overall: T cells, B-cell-depleted T cells, or PBMCs provided the cDNA or gDNA that served as material.

Generated by immunoSEQ multiplex PCR, the TCRdb table keeps only in-frame clones and is missing some. This table has over 350,000 clones, approximately 91% appearing once. The TCR sequence derives from a woman aged 40 to 50 who had been exposed to COVID-19. The chain carries TRBV6-5 and TRBJ1-6, with D unresolved. Sequencing was done on a sample of PBMCs or T cells enriched from blood (not recorded which). CDR3 nucleotide sequence: TGTGCCAGCAGTTACTCGAATAGCGGCATACGCCACTTT. This gives the protein CASSYSNSGIRHF.